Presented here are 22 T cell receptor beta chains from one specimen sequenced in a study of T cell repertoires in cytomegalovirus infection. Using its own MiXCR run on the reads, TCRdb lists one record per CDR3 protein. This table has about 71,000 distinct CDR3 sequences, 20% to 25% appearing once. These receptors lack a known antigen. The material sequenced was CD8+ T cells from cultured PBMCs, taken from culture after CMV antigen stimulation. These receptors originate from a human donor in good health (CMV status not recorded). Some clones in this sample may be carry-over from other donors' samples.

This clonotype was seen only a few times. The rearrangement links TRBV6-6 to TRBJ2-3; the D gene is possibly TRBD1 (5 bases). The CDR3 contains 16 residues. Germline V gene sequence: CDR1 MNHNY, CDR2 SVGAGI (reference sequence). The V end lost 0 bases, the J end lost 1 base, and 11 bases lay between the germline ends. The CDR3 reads CASSYSLRVGTDTQYF. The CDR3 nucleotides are TGTGCCAGCAGTTACTCGCTCAGGGTAGGCACAGATACGCAGTATTTT.

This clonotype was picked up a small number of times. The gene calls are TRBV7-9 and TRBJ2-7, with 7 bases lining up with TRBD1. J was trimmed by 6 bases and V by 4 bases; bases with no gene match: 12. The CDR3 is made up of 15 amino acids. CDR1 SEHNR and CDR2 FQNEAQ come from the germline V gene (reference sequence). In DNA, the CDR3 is TGTGCCAGCAGCTCGACGACAGGGTTCCCTCTCGAGCAGTACTTC. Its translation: CASSSTTGFPLEQYF. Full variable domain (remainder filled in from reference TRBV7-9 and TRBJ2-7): DTGVSQNPRHKITKRGQNVTFRCDPISEHNRLYWYRQTLGQGPEFLTYFQNEAQLEKSRLLSDRFSAERPKGSFSTLEIQRTEQGDSAMYLCASSSTTGFPLEQYFGPGTRLTVT.

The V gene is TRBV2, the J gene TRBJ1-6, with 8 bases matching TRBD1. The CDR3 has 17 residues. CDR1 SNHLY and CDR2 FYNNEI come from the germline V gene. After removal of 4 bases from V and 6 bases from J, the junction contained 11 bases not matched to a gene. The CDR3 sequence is CASSAPRTGTPNSPLHF. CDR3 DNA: TGTGCCAGCAGTGCCCCTAGGACAGGGACTCCTAATTCACCCCTCCACTTT.

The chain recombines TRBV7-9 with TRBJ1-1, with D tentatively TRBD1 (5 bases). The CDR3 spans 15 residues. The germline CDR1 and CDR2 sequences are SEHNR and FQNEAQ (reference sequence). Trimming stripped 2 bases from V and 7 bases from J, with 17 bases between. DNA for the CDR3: TGTGCCAGCAGCTTAAATCTGGGGACCGCGGATGAAGCTTTCTTT. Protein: CASSLNLGTADEAFF.

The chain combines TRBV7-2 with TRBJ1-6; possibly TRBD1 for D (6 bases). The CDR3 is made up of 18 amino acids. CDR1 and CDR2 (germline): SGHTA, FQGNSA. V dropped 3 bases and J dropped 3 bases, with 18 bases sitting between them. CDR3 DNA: TGTGCCAGCAGCTTTTCTGGCCCAGCGGGACACTATAATTCACCCCTCCACTTT. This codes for CASSFSGPAGHYNSPLHF.

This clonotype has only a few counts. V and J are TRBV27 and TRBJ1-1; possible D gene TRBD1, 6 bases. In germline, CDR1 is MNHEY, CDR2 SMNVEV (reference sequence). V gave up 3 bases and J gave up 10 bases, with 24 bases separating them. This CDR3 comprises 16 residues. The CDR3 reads CASSFSTRNREGRAFF. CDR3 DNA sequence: TGTGCCAGCAGTTTCTCCACCCGAAACAGGGAAGGTAGAGCTTTCTTT.

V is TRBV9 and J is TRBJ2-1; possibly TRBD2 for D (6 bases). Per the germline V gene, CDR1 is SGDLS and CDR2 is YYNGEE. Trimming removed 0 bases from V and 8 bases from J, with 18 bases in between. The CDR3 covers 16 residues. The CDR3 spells CASSVGYYRGLDEQFF. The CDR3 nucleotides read TGTGCCAGCAGCGTAGGATACTACCGGGGGTTGGATGAGCAGTTCTTC.

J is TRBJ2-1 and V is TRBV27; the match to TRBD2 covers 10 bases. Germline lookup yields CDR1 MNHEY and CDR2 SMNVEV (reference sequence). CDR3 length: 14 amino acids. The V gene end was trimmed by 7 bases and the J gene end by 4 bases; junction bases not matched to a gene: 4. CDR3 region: CASTSGGPYNEQFF. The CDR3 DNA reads TGTGCCAGCACTAGCGGGGGACCGTACAATGAGCAGTTCTTC.

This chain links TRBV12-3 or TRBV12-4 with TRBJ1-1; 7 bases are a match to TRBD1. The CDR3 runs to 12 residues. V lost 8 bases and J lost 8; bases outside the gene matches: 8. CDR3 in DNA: TGTGCCAGCCGGGACAGCAACTACGAAGCTTTCTTT. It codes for CASRDSNYEAFF.

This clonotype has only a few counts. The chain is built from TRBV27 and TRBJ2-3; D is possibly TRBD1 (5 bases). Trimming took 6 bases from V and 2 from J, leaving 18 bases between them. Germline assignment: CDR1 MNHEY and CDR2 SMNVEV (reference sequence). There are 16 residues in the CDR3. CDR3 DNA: TGTGCCAGCAGGTCTTCAGGGTTATGGGTCACAGATACGCAGTATTTT. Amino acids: CASRSSGLWVTDTQYF.

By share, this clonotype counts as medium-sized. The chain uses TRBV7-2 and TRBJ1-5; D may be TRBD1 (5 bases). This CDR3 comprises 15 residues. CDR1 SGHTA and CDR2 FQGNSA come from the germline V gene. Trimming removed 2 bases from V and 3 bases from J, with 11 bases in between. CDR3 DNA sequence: TGTGCCAGCAGCTTAAATTGGGGCGTCAATCAGCCCCAGCATTTT. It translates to CASSLNWGVNQPQHF.

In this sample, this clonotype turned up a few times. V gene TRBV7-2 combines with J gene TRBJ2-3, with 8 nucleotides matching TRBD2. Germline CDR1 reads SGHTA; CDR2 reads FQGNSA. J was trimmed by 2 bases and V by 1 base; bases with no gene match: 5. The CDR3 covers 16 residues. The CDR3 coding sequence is TGTGCCAGCAGCTTAGGGGGCGGGGGGAACACAGATACGCAGTATTTT. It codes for CASSLGGGGNTDTQYF. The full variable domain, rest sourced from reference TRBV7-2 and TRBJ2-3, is GAGVSQSPSNKVTEKGKDVELRCDPISGHTALYWYRQSLGQGLEFLIYFQGNSAPDKSGLPSDRFSAERTGGSVSTLTIQRTQQEDSAVYLCASSLGGGGNTDTQYFGPGTRLTVL.

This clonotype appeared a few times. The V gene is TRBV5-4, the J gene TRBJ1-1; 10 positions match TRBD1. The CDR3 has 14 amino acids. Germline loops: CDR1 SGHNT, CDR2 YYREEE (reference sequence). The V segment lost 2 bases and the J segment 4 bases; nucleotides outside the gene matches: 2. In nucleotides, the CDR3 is TGTGCCAGCAGCTTAAGGACAGGGGGCACTGAAGCTTTCTTT. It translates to CASSLRTGGTEAFF.

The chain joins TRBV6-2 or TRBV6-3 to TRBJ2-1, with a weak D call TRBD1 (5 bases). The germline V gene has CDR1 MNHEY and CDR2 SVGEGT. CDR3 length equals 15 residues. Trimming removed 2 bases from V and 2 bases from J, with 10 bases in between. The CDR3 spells CASSYRGFTYNEQFF. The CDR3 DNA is TGTGCCAGCAGTTACAGGGGTTTCACCTACAATGAGCAGTTCTTC.

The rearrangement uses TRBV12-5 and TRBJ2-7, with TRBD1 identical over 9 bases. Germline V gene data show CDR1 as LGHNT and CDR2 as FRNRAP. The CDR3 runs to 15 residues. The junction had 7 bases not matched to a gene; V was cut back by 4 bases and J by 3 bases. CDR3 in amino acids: CASGSGQGAFYEQYF. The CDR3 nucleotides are TGTGCTAGTGGTTCGGGACAGGGAGCATTCTACGAGCAGTACTTC.

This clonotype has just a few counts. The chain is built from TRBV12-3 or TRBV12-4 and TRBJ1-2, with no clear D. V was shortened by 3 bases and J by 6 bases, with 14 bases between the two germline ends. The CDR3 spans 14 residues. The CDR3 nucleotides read TGTGCCAGCAGTTTTGGTTGGGTTAAAGATGGCTACACCTTC. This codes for CASSFGWVKDGYTF.

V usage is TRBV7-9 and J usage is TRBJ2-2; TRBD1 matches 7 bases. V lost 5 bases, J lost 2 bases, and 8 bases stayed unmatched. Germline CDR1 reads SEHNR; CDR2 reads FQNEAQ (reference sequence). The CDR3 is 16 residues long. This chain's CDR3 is CASSAWTGINTGELFF. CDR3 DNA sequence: TGTGCCAGCAGCGCTTGGACAGGAATTAACACCGGGGAGCTGTTTTTT.

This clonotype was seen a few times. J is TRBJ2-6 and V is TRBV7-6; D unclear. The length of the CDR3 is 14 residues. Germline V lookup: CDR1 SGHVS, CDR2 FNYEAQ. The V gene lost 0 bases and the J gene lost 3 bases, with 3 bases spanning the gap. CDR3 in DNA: TGTGCCAGCAGCTTAGCGGGTGGGGCCAACGTCCTGACTTTC. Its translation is CASSLAGGANVLTF.

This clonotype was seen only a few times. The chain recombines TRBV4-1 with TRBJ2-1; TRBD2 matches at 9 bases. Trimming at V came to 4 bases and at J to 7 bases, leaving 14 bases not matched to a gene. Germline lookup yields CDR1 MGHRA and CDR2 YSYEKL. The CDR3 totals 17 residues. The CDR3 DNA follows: TGCGCCAGCAGCCCGGAGCCTGCGGGGGGGCCGGGGAATGAGCAGTTCTTC. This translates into CASSPEPAGGPGNEQFF.

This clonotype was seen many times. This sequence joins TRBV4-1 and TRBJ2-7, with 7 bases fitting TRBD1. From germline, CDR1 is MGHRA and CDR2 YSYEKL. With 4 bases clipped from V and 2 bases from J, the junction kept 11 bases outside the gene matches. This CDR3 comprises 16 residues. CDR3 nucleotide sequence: TGCGCCAGCAGCCGCTCTTCCGACAGGGTAACCTACGAGCAGTACTTC. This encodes CASSRSSDRVTYEQYF.

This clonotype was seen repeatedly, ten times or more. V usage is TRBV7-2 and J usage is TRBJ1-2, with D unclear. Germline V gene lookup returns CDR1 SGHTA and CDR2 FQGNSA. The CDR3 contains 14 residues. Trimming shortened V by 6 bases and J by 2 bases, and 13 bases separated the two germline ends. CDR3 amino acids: CASREVGLNYGYTF. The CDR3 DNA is TGTGCCAGCAGGGAGGTGGGATTAAACTATGGCTACACCTTC. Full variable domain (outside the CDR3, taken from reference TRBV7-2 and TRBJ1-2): GAGVSQSPSNKVTEKGKDVELRCDPISGHTALYWYRQSLGQGLEFLIYFQGNSAPDKSGLPSDRFSAERTGGSVSTLTIQRTQQEDSAVYLCASREVGLNYGYTFGSGTRLTVV.

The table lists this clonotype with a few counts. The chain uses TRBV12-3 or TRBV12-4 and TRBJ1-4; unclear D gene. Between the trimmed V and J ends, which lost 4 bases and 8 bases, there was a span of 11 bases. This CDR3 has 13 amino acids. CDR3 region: CASSSNGYEKLFF. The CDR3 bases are TGTGCCAGCAGTTCTAACGGATACGAAAAACTGTTTTTT.